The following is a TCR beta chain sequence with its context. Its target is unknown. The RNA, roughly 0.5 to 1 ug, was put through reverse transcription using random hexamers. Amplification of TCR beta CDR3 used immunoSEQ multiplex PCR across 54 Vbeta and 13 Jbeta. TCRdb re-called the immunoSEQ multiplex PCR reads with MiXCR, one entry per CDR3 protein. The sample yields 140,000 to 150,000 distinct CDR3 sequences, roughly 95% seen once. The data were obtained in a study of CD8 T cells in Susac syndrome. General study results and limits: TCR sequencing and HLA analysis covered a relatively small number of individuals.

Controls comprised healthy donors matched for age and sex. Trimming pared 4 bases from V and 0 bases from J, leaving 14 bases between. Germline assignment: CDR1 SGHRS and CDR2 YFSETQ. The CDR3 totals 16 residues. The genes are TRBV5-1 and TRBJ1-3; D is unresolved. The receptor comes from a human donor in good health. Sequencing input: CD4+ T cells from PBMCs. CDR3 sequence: CASSVGSVSSGNTIYF. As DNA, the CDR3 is TGCGCCAGCAGCGTTGGATCTGTTAGCTCTGGAAACACCATATATTTT.